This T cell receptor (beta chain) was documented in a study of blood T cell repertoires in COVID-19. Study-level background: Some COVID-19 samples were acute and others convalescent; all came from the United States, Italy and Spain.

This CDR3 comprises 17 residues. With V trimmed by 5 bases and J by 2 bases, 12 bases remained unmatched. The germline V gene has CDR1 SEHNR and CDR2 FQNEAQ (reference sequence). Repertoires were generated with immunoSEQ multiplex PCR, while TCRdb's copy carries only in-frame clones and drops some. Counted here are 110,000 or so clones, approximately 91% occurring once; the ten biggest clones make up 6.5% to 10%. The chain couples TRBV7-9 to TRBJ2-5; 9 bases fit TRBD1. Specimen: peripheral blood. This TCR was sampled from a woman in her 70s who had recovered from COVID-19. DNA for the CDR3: TGTGCCAGCAGCCCTAACCGACAGGGGGTCGGGCAAGAGACCCAGTACTTC. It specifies CASSPNRQGVGQETQYF. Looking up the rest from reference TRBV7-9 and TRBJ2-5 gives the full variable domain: DTGVSQNPRHKITKRGQNVTFRCDPISEHNRLYWYRQTLGQGPEFLTYFQNEAQLEKSRLLSDRFSAERPKGSFSTLEIQRTEQGDSAMYLCASSPNRQGVGQETQYFGPGTRLLVL.